Below, 26 T cell receptor beta chains from the same sample are listed, as sequenced in a study of blood T cell repertoires in COVID-19. Sequencing was performed with immunoSEQ multiplex PCR; in TCRdb, only in-frame clones are kept and a portion is missing. The repertoire holds approximately 230,000 clones, with about 90% as singletons. Sequencing input: peripheral blood. These receptors all come from a man older than 75 with acute or convalescent COVID-19.

The V gene is TRBV18, the J gene TRBJ2-7; 10 bases align to TRBD2. The length of the CDR3 is 15 residues. J lost 2 bases, V lost 5 bases, and 6 bases had no gene match. The germline V gene encodes CDR1 KGHSH and CDR2 LQKENI. The CDR3 bases are TGTGCCAGCTCATTAGCGGGAGGAGGGACCTACGAGCAGTACTTC. Translated: CASSLAGGGTYEQYF.

V gene TRBV6-5 combines with J gene TRBJ1-3; tentative D call: TRBD1 (5 bases). Germline loops: CDR1 MNHEY, CDR2 SVGAGI. The CDR3 is 15 amino acids. V lost 2 bases and J lost 7, with 15 bases in between. The CDR3 protein is CASSYGHNSINTIYF. CDR3 nucleotide sequence: TGTGCCAGCAGTTACGGACATAATTCTATCAACACCATATATTTT.

The chain combines TRBV4-1 with TRBJ1-2; D ambiguous. Germline lookup yields CDR1 MGHRA and CDR2 YSYEKL. The CDR3 extends over 17 amino acids. Trimming stripped 0 bases from V and 2 bases from J, with 16 bases between. The CDR3 loop is CASSQDSSPWRNYGYTF. DNA of the CDR3: TGCGCCAGCAGCCAAGACTCCAGTCCCTGGAGGAACTATGGCTACACCTTC.

The chain couples TRBV7-3 to TRBJ1-1; TRBD1 might be the D (5 bases). There are 14 residues in the CDR3. The germline CDR1 and CDR2 sequences are SGHTA and FQGTGA. V lost 0 bases to trimming and J lost 4 bases, with 9 bases between them. The CDR3 nucleotides are TGTGCCAGCAGCTTAACAGCCGGGGGCACTGAAGCTTTCTTT. Translation: CASSLTAGGTEAFF.

This clone was found once. Other DNA sequences within the sample encode an identical CDR3. The chain is built from TRBV5-1 and TRBJ2-7; D remains unclear. Trimming removed 0 bases from V and 4 bases from J, with 8 bases in between. The CDR3 spans 13 residues. Germline-derived CDR1 and CDR2 are SGHRS and YFSETQ. The CDR3: CASSLASLYEQYF. The CDR3 region has the DNA TGCGCCAGCAGCTTGGCCTCCCTTTACGAGCAGTACTTC.

This clone was picked up one time. The rearrangement uses TRBV5-1 and TRBJ2-5; 8 bases are shared with TRBD2. The J segment lost 2 bases and the V segment lost 7 bases, leaving 7 bases of the junction unmatched. The CDR3 covers 14 residues. The germline V gene encodes CDR1 SGHRS and CDR2 YFSETQ. CDR3 in amino acids: CASGSGGNQETQYF. As DNA, the CDR3 is TGCGCCAGCGGGTCGGGGGGGAATCAAGAGACCCAGTACTTC.

V gene TRBV6-2 or TRBV6-3 combines with J gene TRBJ2-7, with D hard to call. CDR3 length: 12 amino acids. The V gene lost 2 bases and the J gene lost 2 bases, with 4 bases spanning the gap. Germline loops: CDR1 MNHEY, CDR2 SVGEGT. As DNA, the CDR3 is TGTGCCAGCAGTTACACTCCCTACGAGCAGTACTTC. Translating gives CASSYTPYEQYF.

The table lists this clone with a count of one. The chain recombines TRBV6-4 with TRBJ1-6; tentatively, D is TRBD1 (6 bases). The CDR3 has 19 amino acids. Per germline, CDR1 MRHNA and CDR2 SNTAGT. Trimming left V 2 bases short and J 1 base short, with 18 bases between. In nucleotides, the CDR3 is TGTGCCAGCAGTGACAGGGTAAAGACAGGCTCGTCCTATAATTCACCCCTCCACTTT. The encoded protein is CASSDRVKTGSSYNSPLHF.

This clone came up once. The V and J genes are TRBV4-2 and TRBJ1-4, with 8 bases identical to TRBD1. With V trimmed by 2 bases and J by 7 bases, 6 bases remained unmatched. Per the germline V gene, CDR1 is LGHNA and CDR2 is YNFKEQ. The CDR3 has 15 amino acids. CDR3 sequence reads: CASSQPDRGGEKLFF. The DNA of the CDR3 is TGTGCCAGCAGCCAACCCGACAGGGGCGGTGAAAAACTGTTTTTT.

With regard to this clone: In the same sample, other DNA sequences code for this CDR3. The gene calls are TRBV14 and TRBJ2-1, with 9 nucleotides matching TRBD2. There are 15 residues in the CDR3. V gave up 4 bases and J gave up 1 base; unmatched junction bases: 2. Germline V lookup: CDR1 SGHDN, CDR2 FVKESK. This CDR3 reads CASSPLAGSYNEQFF. In DNA, the CDR3 is TGTGCCAGCAGCCCCCTAGCGGGATCCTACAATGAGCAGTTCTTC. Filled out from reference TRBV14 and TRBJ2-1, the complete variable domain reads EAGVTQFPSHSVIEKGQTVTLRCDPISGHDNLYWYRRVMGKEIKFLLHFVKESKQDESGMPNNRFLAERTGGTYSTLKVQPAELEDSGVYFCASSPLAGSYNEQFFGPGTRLTVL.

This chain links TRBV14 with TRBJ2-2; weak D call: TRBD1 (5 bases). V dropped 0 bases and J dropped 6 bases, with 8 bases sitting between them. Germline values: CDR1 SGHDN, CDR2 FVKESK. This CDR3 is built from 14 residues. CDR3 nucleotide sequence: TGTGCCAGCAGCCAAGATTTAGGGGCCGGGGAGCTGTTTTTT. Translated, it gives CASSQDLGAGELFF.

V and J are TRBV9 and TRBJ2-2, with a tentative D call TRBD1 (5 bases). Trimming pared 0 bases from V and 6 bases from J, leaving 9 bases between. CDR3 length: 14 amino acids. In germline, CDR1 is SGDLS, CDR2 YYNGEE. CDR3 nucleotide sequence: TGTGCCAGCAGCGTAGCTACAGGCCCCGGGGAGCTGTTTTTT. Its translation: CASSVATGPGELFF.

Only a few counts were recorded for this clone. The chain recombines TRBV4-1 with TRBJ1-1, with 10 bases that match TRBD1. With V trimmed by 4 bases and J by 1 base, 9 bases remained unmatched. The CDR3 totals 17 residues. The germline CDR1 and CDR2 sequences are MGHRA and YSYEKL. This chain's CDR3 is CASSLTWTGGTNTEAFF. In DNA, the CDR3 is TGCGCCAGCAGCCTTACTTGGACAGGGGGAACGAACACTGAAGCTTTCTTT.

This CDR3 reads CASSQLRGTGNTEAFF. In DNA, the CDR3 is TGTGCCAGCAGCCAACTACGGGGGACGGGGAACACTGAAGCTTTCTTT. The gene calls are TRBV4-2 and TRBJ1-1; TRBD1 is a possible D gene (5 bases). Between the trimmed V and J ends, which lost 2 bases and 1 base, there was a span of 14 bases. The CDR3 totals 16 residues. Germline CDR1 and CDR2: LGHNA and YNFKEQ.

The chain couples TRBV7-9 to TRBJ1-6, with a tentative D call TRBD1 (6 bases). The CDR3 has 14 residues. The germline gives CDR1 SEHNR, CDR2 FQNEAQ (reference sequence). Between the trimmed V and J ends, which lost 5 bases and 6 bases, there was a span of 11 bases. CDR3 nucleotide sequence: TGTGCCAGCAGCAACAACAGGGCTAATTCACCCCTCCACTTT. Its protein is CASSNNRANSPLHF. Complete variable domain (other parts from reference TRBV7-9 and TRBJ1-6): DTGVSQNPRHKITKRGQNVTFRCDPISEHNRLYWYRQTLGQGPEFLTYFQNEAQLEKSRLLSDRFSAERPKGSFSTLEIQRTEQGDSAMYLCASSNNRANSPLHFGNGTRLTVT.

The genes are TRBV5-6 and TRBJ2-7; maybe TRBD1 (6 bases). The V gene lost 4 bases and the J gene lost 7 bases, with 12 bases spanning the gap. Germline V gene sequence: CDR1 SGHDT, CDR2 YYEEEE. The CDR3 totals 12 residues. CDR3 DNA sequence: TGTGCCAGCAGCCCACAGGGACGGGAGCAGTACTTC. Translated: CASSPQGREQYF.

V and J are TRBV5-6 and TRBJ2-1; 9 bases are shared with TRBD2. CDR1 and CDR2 from the germline V gene are SGHDT and YYEEEE. V was pared by 1 base and J by 13 bases, with 9 bases of the junction left unmatched. This CDR3 comprises 14 residues. CDR3 in amino acids: CASSLRSGGTLQFF. In nucleotides, the CDR3 is TGTGCCAGCAGCTTGCGTAGCGGGGGAACTCTTCAGTTCTTC.

The chain couples TRBV5-6 to TRBJ2-7; 12 bases are shared with TRBD2. J lost 4 bases, V lost 0 bases, and 2 bases had no gene match. The germline CDR1 and CDR2 sequences are SGHDT and YYEEEE. CDR3 length equals 15 residues. The CDR3: CASSLAGTSGYEQYF. CDR3 sequence (DNA): TGTGCCAGCAGCTTGGCCGGGACTAGCGGGTACGAGCAGTACTTC.

The CDR3 DNA reads as TGTGCCAGCAGCTTCGGACAGTCCTACGAGCAGTACTTC. Translation gives CASSFGQSYEQYF. The V gene is TRBV5-4, the J gene TRBJ2-7, with D maybe TRBD1 (6 bases). The CDR3 contains 13 residues. Trimming took 2 bases from V and 1 from J, leaving 7 bases between them. Germline V gene data show CDR1 as SGHNT and CDR2 as YYREEE (reference sequence).

In its sample, this clone was seen once. This chain joins TRBV29-1 and TRBJ2-3; a weak D match, TRBD1 (7 bases). The germline V gene has CDR1 SQVTM and CDR2 ANQGSEA. The CDR3 spans 15 residues. The V end lost 7 bases, the J end lost 3 bases, and 20 bases lay between the germline ends. Written as DNA, the CDR3 is TGCAGCGGCTCACGCGGAGGGGGCGAGACAGATACGCAGTATTTT. The encoded protein is CSGSRGGGETDTQYF.

The chain recombines TRBV5-1 with TRBJ2-2; possible D gene TRBD1, 7 bases. The germline CDR1 and CDR2 sequences are SGHRS and YFSETQ. This CDR3 is 15 amino acids long. V dropped 4 bases and J dropped 7 bases, with 17 bases sitting between them. The CDR3 region is CASSGGTDLIGELFF. The CDR3 DNA sequence: TGCGCCAGCAGCGGGGGGACAGACCTCATCGGGGAGCTGTTTTTT.

J is TRBJ1-1 and V is TRBV6-5, with TRBD1 identical over 7 bases. Germline V gene data show CDR1 as MNHEY and CDR2 as SVGAGI. This CDR3 spans 15 amino acids. V lost 5 bases and J lost 1; bases outside the gene matches: 7. The CDR3 protein is CASSPDREANTEAFF. The CDR3 DNA reads TGTGCCAGCAGTCCAGACAGGGAAGCGAACACTGAAGCTTTCTTT.

V gene TRBV6-5 combines with J gene TRBJ2-1; 7 positions agree with TRBD1. The CDR3 totals 14 residues. Germline V gives CDR1 MNHEY, CDR2 SVGAGI. V shed 2 bases and J 8 bases; nucleotides not matched to a gene: 6. The CDR3 DNA follows: TGTGCCAGCAGTTACAGGGACAGTGTCGATGAGCAGTTCTTC. Its protein is CASSYRDSVDEQFF.

This clone was recorded only once. The genes are TRBV12-5 and TRBJ2-1; 7 nucleotides line up with TRBD2. CDR1 is LGHNT and CDR2 is FRNRAP in the germline V gene. CDR3 length: 16 residues. The trim removed 0 bases at V and 3 bases at J, leaving 5 bases unmatched. The CDR3 bases are TGTGCTAGTGGTTTGGTACTGGCTAGCGGCTACAATGAGCAGTTCTTC. Its protein is CASGLVLASGYNEQFF.

This chain connects TRBV2 to TRBJ1-2; 8 positions match TRBD1. Per the germline V gene, CDR1 is SNHLY and CDR2 is FYNNEI. This CDR3 contains 14 residues. Unmatched junction bases numbered 12, after V lost 7 bases and J lost 8 bases. Here the CDR3 reads CASNSGTGLPGYTF. Here the CDR3 DNA reads TGTGCCAGCAATTCCGGGACAGGCTTGCCCGGCTACACCTTC. The complete variable domain, with remaining parts taken from reference TRBV2 and TRBJ1-2, reads EPEVTQTPSHQVTQMGQEVILRCVPISNHLYFYWYRQILGQKVEFLVSFYNNEISEKSEIFDDQFSVERPDGSNFTLKIRSTKLEDSAMYFCASNSGTGLPGYTFGSGTRLTVV.

The rearrangement links TRBV28 to TRBJ2-2, with 8 nucleotides matching TRBD2. The trim removed 6 bases at V and 4 bases at J, leaving 4 bases unmatched. The CDR3 loop spans 14 amino acids. Germline V CDR1 and CDR2: MDHEN, SYDVKM. The CDR3 DNA reads TGTGCCAGCAGGGTAGCGGGAATCACCGGGGAGCTGTTTTTT. Its protein product is CASRVAGITGELFF.